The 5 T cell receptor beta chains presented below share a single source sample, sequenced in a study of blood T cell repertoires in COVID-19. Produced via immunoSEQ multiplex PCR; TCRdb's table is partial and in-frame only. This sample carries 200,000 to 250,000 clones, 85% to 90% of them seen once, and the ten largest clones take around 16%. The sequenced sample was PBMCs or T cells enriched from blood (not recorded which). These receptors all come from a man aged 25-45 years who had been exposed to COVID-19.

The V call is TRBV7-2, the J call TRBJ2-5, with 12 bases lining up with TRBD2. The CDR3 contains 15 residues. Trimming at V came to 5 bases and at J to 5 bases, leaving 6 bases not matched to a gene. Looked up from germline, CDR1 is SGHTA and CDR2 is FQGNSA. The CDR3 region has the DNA TGTGCCAGCAGCCTAGGGACTAGCGGGTTTGAGACCCAGTACTTC. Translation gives CASSLGTSGFETQYF.

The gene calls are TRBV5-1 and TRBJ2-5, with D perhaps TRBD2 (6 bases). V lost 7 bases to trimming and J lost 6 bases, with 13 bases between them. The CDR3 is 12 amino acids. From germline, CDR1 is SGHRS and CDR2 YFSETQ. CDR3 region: CASGVGGKTQYF. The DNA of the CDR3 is TGCGCCAGCGGAGTCGGGGGAAAGACCCAGTACTTC. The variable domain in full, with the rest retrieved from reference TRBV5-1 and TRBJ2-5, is KAGVTQTPRYLIKTRGQQVTLSCSPISGHRSVSWYQQTPGQGLQFLFEYFSETQRNKGNFPGRFSGRQFSNSRSEMNVSTLELGDSALYLCASGVGGKTQYFGPGTRLLVL.

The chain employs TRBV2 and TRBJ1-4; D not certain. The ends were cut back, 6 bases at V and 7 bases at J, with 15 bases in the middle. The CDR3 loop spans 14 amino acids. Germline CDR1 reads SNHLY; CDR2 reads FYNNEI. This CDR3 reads CASRNPAGSEKLFF. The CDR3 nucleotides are TGTGCCAGCAGAAACCCCGCGGGGAGTGAAAAACTGTTTTTT.

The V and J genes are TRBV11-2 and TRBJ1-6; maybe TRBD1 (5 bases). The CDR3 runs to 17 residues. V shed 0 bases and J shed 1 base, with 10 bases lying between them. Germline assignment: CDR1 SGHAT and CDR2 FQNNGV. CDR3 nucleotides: TGTGCCAGCAGCTTAGAAGGGACTCGGTCCTATAATTCACCCCTCCACTTT. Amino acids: CASSLEGTRSYNSPLHF.

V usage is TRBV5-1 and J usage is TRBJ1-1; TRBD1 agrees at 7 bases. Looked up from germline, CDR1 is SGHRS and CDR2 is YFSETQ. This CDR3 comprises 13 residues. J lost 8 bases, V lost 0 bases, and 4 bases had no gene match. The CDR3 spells CASSLGQGIEAFF. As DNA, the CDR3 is TGCGCCAGCAGCTTGGGACAGGGAATAGAAGCTTTCTTT.